What follows are 17 T cell receptor beta chains derived from one specimen sequenced in a study of T cell changes during pregnancy in multiple sclerosis. The method was immunoSEQ multiplex PCR; TCRdb's version includes in-frame clones alone and lacks a portion of them. Of around 78,000 clones listed, roughly 91% were seen once; the top ten hold under 0.9%. The material was peripheral blood, obtained in the third trimester of pregnancy. These receptors were collected from a female donor in good health, enrolled as a control in a pregnancy study.

This rearrangement joins TRBV28 to TRBJ2-1, with TRBD2 matching over 8 bases. Germline CDR1 and CDR2: MDHEN and SYDVKM. The CDR3 extends over 16 amino acids. J lost 1 base, V lost 7 bases, and 9 bases had no gene match. The chain's CDR3 is CASTNSGTGSYNEQFF. CDR3 bases: TGTGCCAGCACCAATAGCGGGACGGGATCCTACAATGAGCAGTTCTTC. The full variable domain, rest sourced from reference TRBV28 and TRBJ2-1, is DVKVTQSSRYLVKRTGEKVFLECVQDMDHENMFWYRQDPGLGLRLIYFSYDVKMKEKGDIPEGYSVSREKKERFSLILESASTNQTSMYLCASTNSGTGSYNEQFFGPGTRLTVL.

Only one count was recorded for this clone. The chain carries TRBV10-3 and TRBJ1-2; D possibly corresponds to TRBD1 (5 bases). The CDR3 has 14 amino acids. Germline loops: CDR1 ENHRY, CDR2 SYGVKD. V lost 6 bases and J lost 4, with 15 bases in between. The CDR3 region is CAIRRDFGVYGYTF. The CDR3 bases are TGTGCCATCAGACGGGACTTCGGGGTCTATGGCTACACCTTC.

The chain is built from TRBV5-4 and TRBJ1-6, with D possibly matching TRBD1 (6 bases). Germline V gives CDR1 SGHNT, CDR2 YYREEE (reference sequence). V shed 0 bases and J shed 2 bases, with 12 bases lying between them. The CDR3 extends over 17 amino acids. DNA for the CDR3: TGTGCCAGCAGCTTGGACCCCCAGGGGCCCTATAATTCACCCCTCCACTTT. Protein sequence: CASSLDPQGPYNSPLHF.

The chain joins TRBV11-3 to TRBJ2-3; 9 positions match TRBD1. There are 15 residues in the CDR3. The germline gives CDR1 SGHNT, CDR2 YENEEA. J was trimmed by 0 bases and V by 4 bases; bases with no gene match: 2. As DNA, the CDR3 is TGTGCCAGCAGCTCCGGGACAGGGAGCACAGATACGCAGTATTTT. Protein product: CASSSGTGSTDTQYF. The entire variable domain, with the rest obtained from reference TRBV11-3 and TRBJ2-3, is as follows: EAGVVQSPRYKIIEKKQPVAFWCNPISGHNTLYWYLQNLGQGPELLIRYENEEAVDDSQLPKDRFSAERLKGVDSTLKIQPAELGDSAVYLCASSSGTGSTDTQYFGPGTRLTVL.

This chain links TRBV25-1 with TRBJ1-1, with D perhaps matching TRBD1 (6 bases). V shed 5 bases and J shed 4 bases, with 14 bases lying between them. CDR3 length: 14 residues. Germline lookup yields CDR1 MGHDK and CDR2 SYGVNS. CDR3 residues: CASSSQGGSTEAFF. The CDR3 region has the DNA TGTGCCAGCAGTTCCCAAGGGGGATCCACTGAAGCTTTCTTT. The full variable domain, rest sourced from reference TRBV25-1 and TRBJ1-1, is EADIYQTPRYLVIGTGKKITLECSQTMGHDKMYWYQQDPGMELHLIHYSYGVNSTEKGDLSSESTVSRIRTEHFPLTLESARPSHTSQYLCASSSQGGSTEAFFGQGTRLTVV.

V usage is TRBV30 and J usage is TRBJ2-7; no definite D call. V lost 0 bases to trimming and J lost 2 bases, with 8 bases between them. Germline-derived CDR1 and CDR2 are GTSNPN and SVGIG (reference sequence). CDR3 size: 13 residues. Here the CDR3 reads CAWSVLDTYEQYF. In DNA form, the CDR3 reads TGTGCCTGGAGTGTACTTGACACCTACGAGCAGTACTTC.

This clone occurred once. DNA for the CDR3: TGTGCCAGCAGCTTATTGGGTGGCGGGAGGGGGAGCACAGATACGCAGTATTTT. Its protein product is CASSLLGGGRGSTDTQYF. The chain recombines TRBV11-2 with TRBJ2-3; 9 bases are a match to TRBD2. CDR3 size: 18 residues. V lost 2 bases to trimming and J lost 0 bases; unmatched junction nucleotides: 9. Germline lookup yields CDR1 SGHAT and CDR2 FQNNGV.

As regards this clone: Sequence at one end of the junction differs from germline and may be a read error. The rearrangement links TRBV7-7 to TRBJ2-2; 13 positions agree with TRBD2. This CDR3 is 17 amino acids long. The germline V gene has CDR1 SSHAT and CDR2 FNYEAQ (reference sequence). CDR3 sequence reads: CASSSVTSGRSTGELFF. CDR3 in DNA: TGTGCTAGCAGCTCAGTGACTAGCGGGAGGTCTACCGGGGAGCTGTTTTTT.

The chain uses TRBV14 and TRBJ1-1; D is possibly TRBD1 (6 bases). The CDR3 sequence is 16 residues long. The germline V gene encodes CDR1 SGHDN and CDR2 FVKESK. V lost 3 bases and J 0 bases, leaving 14 bases between the germline ends. This chain's CDR3 is CASSHLRGSLNTEAFF. The CDR3 nucleotides are TGTGCCAGCAGCCACCTCAGGGGATCCTTGAACACTGAAGCTTTCTTT.

The chain carries TRBV7-9 and TRBJ1-4, with TRBD1 matching over 10 bases. Per germline, CDR1 SEHNR and CDR2 FQNEAQ (reference sequence). Trimming took 1 base from V and 8 from J; bases not matched to a gene: 7. This CDR3 has 16 amino acids. This CDR3 reads CASSLGDRGQGEKLFF. CDR3 nucleotides: TGTGCCAGCAGCTTAGGCGACAGGGGGCAAGGGGAAAAACTGTTTTTT.

This sequence joins TRBV16 and TRBJ1-1; D remains unclear. Trimming stripped 7 bases from V and 0 bases from J, with 12 bases between. The CDR3 loop spans 14 amino acids. The germline CDR1 and CDR2 sequences are KGHSY and FQNENV. The CDR3, as DNA: TGTGCCAGCACCCCCTCCAGAATGAACACTGAAGCTTTCTTT. Protein sequence: CASTPSRMNTEAFF.

The chain has TRBV21-1 and TRBJ1-2. TRBV21-1 is classified as a pseudogene. CDR3 length: 13 residues. As DNA, the CDR3 is TGTGCCAGCAGCAAAGCCGGGGGAAATGGCTACACCTTC. Translated, it gives CASSKAGGNGYTF.

This clone has a single count. The chain has TRBV9 and TRBJ2-6; possibly TRBD1 for D (6 bases). Deletions cut 0 bases from V and 0 bases from J, with 13 bases between. In germline, CDR1 is SGDLS, CDR2 YYNGEE. This CDR3 region has 18 residues. CDR3 DNA: TGTGCCAGCAGCGTAGAACAGGGAGCAATCTCTGGGGCCAACGTCCTGACTTTC. It encodes CASSVEQGAISGANVLTF.

The chain recombines TRBV15 with TRBJ2-1; a weak D match, TRBD2 (6 bases). There are 17 residues in the CDR3. From germline, CDR1 is LNHNV and CDR2 YYDKDF (reference sequence). Trimming left V 0 bases short and J 5 bases short, with 17 bases between. The CDR3 is CATSRDPFSGIHNEQFF. As DNA, the CDR3 is TGTGCCACCAGCAGAGATCCCTTTAGCGGCATTCACAATGAGCAGTTCTTC.

This rearrangement joins TRBV18 to TRBJ1-1, with TRBD1 matching over 9 bases. Germline V gives CDR1 KGHSH, CDR2 LQKENI. J lost 6 bases, V lost 3 bases, and 8 bases had no gene match. The CDR3 loop spans 15 amino acids. The CDR3 sequence: CASSPRTGEVSEAFF. The CDR3 region has the DNA TGTGCCAGCTCACCTCGGACAGGGGAGGTCTCTGAAGCTTTCTTT.

V usage is TRBV29-1 and J usage is TRBJ1-5; no clear D gene. Trimming stripped 4 bases from V and 0 bases from J, with 7 bases between. Germline values: CDR1 SQVTM, CDR2 ANQGSEA. The CDR3 spans 13 residues. CDR3 sequence (DNA): TGCAGCGTTGGCAGTTATAGCAATCAGCCCCAGCATTTT. It is translated as CSVGSYSNQPQHF. The full variable domain, with the rest looked up from reference TRBV29-1 and TRBJ1-5, is SAVISQKPSRDICQRGTSLTIQCQVDSQVTMMFWYRQQPGQSLTLIATANQGSEATYESGFVIDKFPISRPNLTFSTLTVSNMSPEDSSIYLCSVGSYSNQPQHFGDGTRLSIL.

This clone was counted between two and nine times. The chain has TRBV21-1 and TRBJ1-6; the table's TRBD1 call for D was not verified on the DNA. TRBV21-1 is a recognized pseudogene. This CDR3 spans 17 amino acids. This CDR3 reads CASSAAVGRGKDSPLHF. As DNA, the CDR3 is TGTGCCAGCAGCGCGGCGGTGGGCAGGGGCAAGGATTCACCCCTCCACTTT.